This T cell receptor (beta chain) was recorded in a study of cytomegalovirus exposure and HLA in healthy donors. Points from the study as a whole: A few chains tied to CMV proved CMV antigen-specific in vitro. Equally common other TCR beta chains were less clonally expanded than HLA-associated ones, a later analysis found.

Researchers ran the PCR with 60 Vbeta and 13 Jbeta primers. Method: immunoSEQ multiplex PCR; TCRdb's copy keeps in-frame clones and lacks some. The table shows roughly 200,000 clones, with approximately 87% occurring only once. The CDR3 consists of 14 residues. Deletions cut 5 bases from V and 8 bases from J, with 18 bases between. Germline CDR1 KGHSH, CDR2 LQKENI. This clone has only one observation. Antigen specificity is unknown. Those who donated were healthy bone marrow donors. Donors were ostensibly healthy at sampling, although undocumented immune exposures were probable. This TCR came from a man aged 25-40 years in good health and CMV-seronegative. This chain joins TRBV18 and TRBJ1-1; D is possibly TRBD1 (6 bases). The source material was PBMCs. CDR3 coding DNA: TGTGCCAGCTCAGCAACGACAGGCCCAAGGGAAGCTTTCTTT. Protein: CASSATTGPREAFF.